This is a list of T cell receptor beta chains from one sample in a study of blood T cell repertoires in COVID-19. Clones were sequenced by immunoSEQ multiplex PCR, and TCRdb holds only the in-frame ones, with some missing. The sample lists 300,000 or so clones, 70% to 90% occurring once. Sequencing input: PBMCs or T cells enriched from blood (not recorded which). The receptors shown here come from a woman in her forties with acute COVID-19. CDR3s include the opening cysteine and the closing phenylalanine or tryptophan. The D gene is left open where the match is weak. Where a row states a size, it is once, few, many or the class of an expanded clone; other rows omit it.

size	V	length	D	J	DNA	CDR3
NA	TRBV3-1/TRBV3-2	13	NA	TRBJ1-2	TGTGCCAGCAGCCAAGGAGGCGGGGATGGCTACACCTTC	CASSQGGGDGYTF
few	TRBV27	14	NA	TRBJ2-7	TGTGCCAGCAGTTTCACAAGGAGGGACTACGAGCAGTACTTC	CASSFTRRDYEQYF
NA	TRBV5-6	16	NA	TRBJ2-5	TGTGCCAGCAGCTCCACTATACTAGCAAAGGAAGAGACCCAGTACTTC	CASSSTILAKEETQYF
NA	TRBV7-3	14	NA	TRBJ2-3	TGTGCCAGCAGCTTAAGACAGCTCACAGATACGCAGTATTTT	CASSLRQLTDTQYF
NA	TRBV4-2	15	NA	TRBJ2-1	TGTGCCAGCAGCCCCGAGCGGAACGTGTACAATGAGCAGTTCTTC	CASSPERNVYNEQFF
NA	TRBV19	14	NA	TRBJ2-1	TGTGCCAGTAAGGGGGACGCTCGAGACAATGAGCAGTTCTTC	CASKGDARDNEQFF
NA	TRBV2	13	TRBD1	TRBJ1-2	TGTGCCAGCAGTGAAAGACAGGGGGGTGGCTACACCTTC	CASSERQGGGYTF
NA	TRBV12-3/TRBV12-4	13	NA	TRBJ1-2	TGTGCCAGCAGTCTTCAGGGGAACTATGGCTACACCTTC	CASSLQGNYGYTF
NA	TRBV11-1	12	NA	TRBJ2-1	TGTGCCAGCAGCTTAGGCTTTGGCGAGCAGTTCTTC	CASSLGFGEQFF
NA	TRBV9	15	TRBD1	TRBJ2-1	TGTGCCAGCAGCGTTGGACAGGGACCGAGAGATGAGCAGTTCTTC	CASSVGQGPRDEQFF
NA	TRBV7-2	15	NA	TRBJ1-3	TGTGCCAGCAGCCGCGCAGGGCTGGGCGGAAACACCATATATTTT	CASSRAGLGGNTIYF
NA	TRBV28	17	TRBD1	TRBJ1-5	TGTGCCAGCAGTTCGACAGGGGGGGGGTATAGCAATCAGCCCCAGCATTTT	CASSSTGGGYSNQPQHF
NA	TRBV27	15	TRBD2	TRBJ2-1	TGTGCCAGCAGCCGAGAGCTAGCGGCCTACAATGAGCAGTTCTTC	CASSRELAAYNEQFF
NA	TRBV7-9	14	NA	TRBJ1-1	TGTGCCAGCAGCTTAGTAACGGGTTACACTGAAGCTTTCTTT	CASSLVTGYTEAFF
NA	TRBV7-8	13	NA	TRBJ1-2	TGTGCCAGCAGCTTTCGGAGGTCCTATGGCTACACCTTC	CASSFRRSYGYTF
NA	TRBV18	13	NA	TRBJ1-1	TGTGCCAGCTCAACAGAAGCGAACACTGAAGCTTTCTTT	CASSTEANTEAFF
NA	TRBV24-1	18	TRBD2	TRBJ2-2	TGTGCCACCAAGCTTTCCGGTCTAGCGGGAGAGGACACCGGGGAGCTGTTTTTT	CATKLSGLAGEDTGELFF
NA	TRBV4-1	16	NA	TRBJ2-1	TGCGCCAGCAGCCAAGATGTCTCAGGTGGAAACAATGAGCAGTTCTTC	CASSQDVSGGNNEQFF
NA	TRBV5-1	14	TRBD2	TRBJ2-5	TGCGCCAGCAGCTTCTCTAGCGGGCAAGAGACCCAGTACTTC	CASSFSSGQETQYF
once	TRBV18	14	NA	TRBJ1-1	TGTGCCAGCTCACCAGTCCAGGCGAACACTGAAGCTTTCTTT	CASSPVQANTEAFF
NA	TRBV2	15	TRBD1	TRBJ1-5	TGTGCCAGCGGTACCTCGGGACAGGGGAATCAGCCCCAGCATTTT	CASGTSGQGNQPQHF
NA	TRBV27	20	TRBD1	TRBJ1-5	TGTGCCAGCAGTGGCAAGCCCGGGACAGGGGAATATTATAGCAATCAGCCCCAGCATTTT	CASSGKPGTGEYYSNQPQHF
NA	TRBV5-1	16	NA	TRBJ1-1	TGCGCCAGCAGCTTGGCCCCCACAGGGTCAAGCACTGAAGCTTTCTTT	CASSLAPTGSSTEAFF
NA	TRBV9	15	NA	TRBJ1-5	TGTGCCAGCAGCGTAGGGGAGGGTGCCCAATGGCCCCAGCATTTT	CASSVGEGAQWPQHF
NA	TRBV12-3/TRBV12-4	13	TRBD1	TRBJ1-2	TGTGCCAGCAGTAAAAGACAGGGCGCTGGCTACACCTTC	CASSKRQGAGYTF
NA	TRBV19	14	NA	TRBJ1-5	TGTGCCAGTAGCGTTAGTTTTAGCAATCAGCCCCAGCATTTT	CASSVSFSNQPQHF
NA	TRBV6-5	16	NA	TRBJ1-2	TGTGCCAGCAGTTACGGTAGACAGCTGACGACGGGCGGCTACACCTTC	CASSYGRQLTTGGYTF
few	TRBV27	13	TRBD1	TRBJ1-5	TGTGCCAGCAGTTTCACAGGGGGACAGCCCCAGCATTTT	CASSFTGGQPQHF
NA	TRBV11-2	17	NA	TRBJ2-2	TGTGCCAGCAGCTTAGGGGACTCCACGCCAATCAACGGGGAGCTGTTTTTT	CASSLGDSTPINGELFF